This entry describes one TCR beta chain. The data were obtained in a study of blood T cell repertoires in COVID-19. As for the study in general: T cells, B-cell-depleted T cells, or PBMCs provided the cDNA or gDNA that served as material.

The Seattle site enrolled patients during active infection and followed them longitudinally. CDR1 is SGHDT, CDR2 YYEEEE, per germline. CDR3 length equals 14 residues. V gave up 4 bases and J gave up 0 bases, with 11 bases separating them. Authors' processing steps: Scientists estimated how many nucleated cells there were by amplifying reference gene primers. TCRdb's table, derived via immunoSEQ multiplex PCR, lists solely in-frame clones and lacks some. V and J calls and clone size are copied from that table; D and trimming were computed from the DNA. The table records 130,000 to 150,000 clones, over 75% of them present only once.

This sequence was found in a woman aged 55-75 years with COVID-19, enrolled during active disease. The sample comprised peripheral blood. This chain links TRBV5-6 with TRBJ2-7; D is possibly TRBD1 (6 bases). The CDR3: CASSPNRDSYEQYF. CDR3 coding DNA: TGTGCCAGCAGCCCCAACAGGGACTCCTACGAGCAGTACTTC.